The sequence of this TCR beta chain was determined in a study of T cell clonotyping in hematopoietic cell transplantation. Some clones are missing from TCRdb's copy, which holds only in-frame ones; the method was immunoSEQ multiplex PCR. The sample lists fewer than 50,000 clones, about 95% occurring once. V was cut by 4 bases and J by 2 bases, with 8 bases left in between. The germline CDR1 and CDR2 sequences are SGHTA and FQGTGA. This CDR3 has 14 residues. The sequencing input was peripheral blood mononuclear cells. This rearrangement joins TRBV7-3 to TRBJ2-2; a possible D gene is TRBD1 (5 bases). This receptor was taken from a woman aged 50 to 60 in good health. Some clones in this sample may be carry-over from other donors' samples. This CDR3 reads CASSSQGNTGELFF. The CDR3 coding sequence is TGTGCCAGCAGCTCCCAGGGAAACACCGGGGAGCTGTTTTTT.